A selection of T cell receptor beta chains follows, all from one sample in a study of cytomegalovirus exposure and HLA in healthy donors. Assay used: immunoSEQ multiplex PCR; TCRdb lists only in-frame clones, some missing. The sample holds hundreds of thousands of clones, 82% seen once. The specimen was PBMCs. Receptor source: a man aged 40-49 years in good health and CMV-seropositive. Each CDR3 is given with its conserved first and last residue. Each record gives: V gene, clone size, CDR3 protein. Not all rows give a size; the values are once, few, many and, for expanded clones, a class.

>TRBV7-9|once
CASSWGDQPQHF
>TRBV12-5|NA
CASGLVPKQGPGGSTVTQYF
>TRBV27|NA
CASSLSGDYQPQHF
>TRBV27|NA
CASRNTEETQYF
>TRBV7-9|NA
CATILTGRNTEAFF
>TRBV7-2|few
CASSFGTSDSYEQYF
>TRBV5-1|NA
CASSLGSGRDEQFF
>TRBV29-1|NA
CSVTGQGLRETQYF
>TRBV4-1|NA
CASSPGDRGLRETQYF
>TRBV6-5|NA
CASSYSIEDTQYF
>TRBV9|NA
CASSPSGAGELFF
>TRBV29-1|NA
CSVFDRDSTGYTF
>TRBV5-1|NA
CASTPQGTGIYNEQFF
>TRBV30|NA
CAWCQAEETQYF
>TRBV2|NA
CASRQGGQPQHF
>TRBV19|NA
CASSIISGSGETQYF
>TRBV5-1|NA
CASSLGTGMNTEAFF